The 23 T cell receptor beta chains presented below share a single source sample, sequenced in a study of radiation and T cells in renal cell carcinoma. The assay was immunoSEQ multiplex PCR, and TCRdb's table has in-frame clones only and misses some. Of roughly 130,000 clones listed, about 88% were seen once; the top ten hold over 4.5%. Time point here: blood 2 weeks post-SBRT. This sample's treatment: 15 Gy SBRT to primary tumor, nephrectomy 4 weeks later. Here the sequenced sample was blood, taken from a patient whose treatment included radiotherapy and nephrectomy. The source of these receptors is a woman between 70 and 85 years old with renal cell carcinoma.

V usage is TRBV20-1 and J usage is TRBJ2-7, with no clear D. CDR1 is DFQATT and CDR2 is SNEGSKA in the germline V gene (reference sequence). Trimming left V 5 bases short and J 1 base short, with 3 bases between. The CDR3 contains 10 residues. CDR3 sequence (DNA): TGCAGTGCTGCGTCCTACGAGCAGTACTTC. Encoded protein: CSAASYEQYF.

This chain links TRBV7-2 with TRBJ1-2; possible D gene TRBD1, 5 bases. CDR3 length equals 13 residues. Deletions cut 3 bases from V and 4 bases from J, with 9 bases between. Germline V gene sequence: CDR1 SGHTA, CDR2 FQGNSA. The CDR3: CASSFDDSYGYTF. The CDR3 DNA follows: TGTGCCAGCAGCTTCGATGACAGCTATGGCTACACCTTC. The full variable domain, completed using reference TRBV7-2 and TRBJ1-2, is GAGVSQSPSNKVTEKGKDVELRCDPISGHTALYWYRQSLGQGLEFLIYFQGNSAPDKSGLPSDRFSAERTGGSVSTLTIQRTQQEDSAVYLCASSFDDSYGYTFGSGTRLTVV.

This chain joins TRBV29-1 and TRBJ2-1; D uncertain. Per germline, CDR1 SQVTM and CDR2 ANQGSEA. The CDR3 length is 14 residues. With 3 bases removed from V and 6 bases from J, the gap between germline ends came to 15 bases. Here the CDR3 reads CSVEVLQSSNEQFF. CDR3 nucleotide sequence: TGCAGCGTTGAGGTCCTTCAAAGCTCCAATGAGCAGTTCTTC.

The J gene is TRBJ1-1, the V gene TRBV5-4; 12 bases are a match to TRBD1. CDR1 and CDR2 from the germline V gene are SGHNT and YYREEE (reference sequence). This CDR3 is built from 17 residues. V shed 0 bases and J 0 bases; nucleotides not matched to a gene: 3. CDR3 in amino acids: CASSLGGTGGLNTEAFF. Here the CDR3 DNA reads TGTGCCAGCAGCTTGGGGGGGACAGGGGGCTTGAACACTGAAGCTTTCTTT.

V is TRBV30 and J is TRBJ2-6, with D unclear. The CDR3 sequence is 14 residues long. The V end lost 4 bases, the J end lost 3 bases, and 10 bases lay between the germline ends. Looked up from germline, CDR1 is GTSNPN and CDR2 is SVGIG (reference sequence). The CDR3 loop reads CAWKAFNGANVLTF. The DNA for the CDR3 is TGTGCCTGGAAGGCGTTCAATGGGGCCAACGTCCTGACTTTC.

In nucleotides, the CDR3 is TGTGCCAGCAGCCGTATTTCCGCTACGAATACCCAGTACTTC. It codes for CASSRISATNTQYF. The chain is built from TRBV27 and TRBJ2-5; D uncertain. This CDR3 region has 14 residues. Germline CDR1 and CDR2: MNHEY and SMNVEV (reference sequence). V was cut by 6 bases and J by 8 bases, with 19 bases left in between.

CDR3: CASSAGVVGETQYF. Here the CDR3 DNA reads TGCGCCAGTAGCGCCGGGGTTGTTGGTGAGACCCAGTACTTC. The chain uses TRBV10-2 and TRBJ2-5, with a tentative D call TRBD2 (5 bases). Per germline, CDR1 WSHSY and CDR2 SAAADI. The V end lost 9 bases, the J end lost 5 bases, and 19 bases lay between the germline ends. This CDR3 has 14 amino acids.

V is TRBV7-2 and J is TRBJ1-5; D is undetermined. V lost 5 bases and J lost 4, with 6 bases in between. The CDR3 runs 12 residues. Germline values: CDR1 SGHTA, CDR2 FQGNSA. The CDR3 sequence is CASSPANQPQHF. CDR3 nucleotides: TGTGCCAGCAGCCCTGCGAATCAGCCCCAGCATTTT.

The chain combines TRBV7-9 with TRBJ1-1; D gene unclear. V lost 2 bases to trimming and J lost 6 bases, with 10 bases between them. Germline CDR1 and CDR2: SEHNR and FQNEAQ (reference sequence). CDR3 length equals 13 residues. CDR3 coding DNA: TGTGCCAGCAGCTTACAACACTGGCCTGAAGCTTTCTTT. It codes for CASSLQHWPEAFF.

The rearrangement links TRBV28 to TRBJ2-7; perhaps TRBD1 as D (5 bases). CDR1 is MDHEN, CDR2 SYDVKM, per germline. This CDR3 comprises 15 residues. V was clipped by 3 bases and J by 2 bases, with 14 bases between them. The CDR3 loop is CASSFLGQSTYEQYF. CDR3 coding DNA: TGTGCCAGCAGTTTCCTCGGACAATCCACCTACGAGCAGTACTTC.

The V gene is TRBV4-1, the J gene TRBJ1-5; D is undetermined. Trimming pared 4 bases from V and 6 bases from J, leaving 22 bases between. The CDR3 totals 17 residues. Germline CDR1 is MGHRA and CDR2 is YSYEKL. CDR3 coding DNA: TGCGCCAGCAGCCCACTTCCTCCAGCGGGGAAGGGTCAGCCCCAGCATTTT. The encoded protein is CASSPLPPAGKGQPQHF.

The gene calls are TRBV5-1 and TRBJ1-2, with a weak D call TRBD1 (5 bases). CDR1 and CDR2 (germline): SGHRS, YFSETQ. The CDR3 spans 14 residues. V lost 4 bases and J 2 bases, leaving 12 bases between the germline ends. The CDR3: CASSPMGGNYGYTF. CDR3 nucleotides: TGCGCCAGCAGCCCGATGGGGGGGAACTATGGCTACACCTTC.

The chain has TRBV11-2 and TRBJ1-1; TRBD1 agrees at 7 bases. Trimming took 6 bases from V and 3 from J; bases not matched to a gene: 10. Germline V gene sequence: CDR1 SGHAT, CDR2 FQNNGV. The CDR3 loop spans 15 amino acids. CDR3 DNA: TGTGCCAGCAGGAAAGACAGGGTCATAGACACTGAAGCTTTCTTT. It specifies CASRKDRVIDTEAFF. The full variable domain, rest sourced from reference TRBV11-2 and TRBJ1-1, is EAGVAQSPRYKIIEKRQSVAFWCNPISGHATLYWYQQILGQGPKLLIQFQNNGVVDDSQLPKDRFSAERLKGVDSTLKIQPAKLEDSAVYLCASRKDRVIDTEAFFGQGTRLTVV.

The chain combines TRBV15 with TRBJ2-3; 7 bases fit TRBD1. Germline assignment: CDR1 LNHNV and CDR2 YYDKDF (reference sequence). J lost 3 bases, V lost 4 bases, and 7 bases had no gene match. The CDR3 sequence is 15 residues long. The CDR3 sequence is CATSTGKGATDTQYF. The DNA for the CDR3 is TGTGCCACCAGCACAGGGAAGGGGGCGACAGATACGCAGTATTTT.

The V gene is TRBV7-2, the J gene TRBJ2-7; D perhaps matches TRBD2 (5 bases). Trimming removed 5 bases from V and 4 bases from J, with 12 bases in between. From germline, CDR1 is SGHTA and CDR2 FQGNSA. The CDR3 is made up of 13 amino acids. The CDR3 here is CASSPLGRYEQYF. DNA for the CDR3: TGTGCCAGCAGCCCTCTAGGGAGATACGAGCAGTACTTC.

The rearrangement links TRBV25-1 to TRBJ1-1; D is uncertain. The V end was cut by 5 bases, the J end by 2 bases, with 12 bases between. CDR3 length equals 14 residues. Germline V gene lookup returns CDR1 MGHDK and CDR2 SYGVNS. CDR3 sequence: CASSSRGFNTEAFF. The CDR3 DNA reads TGTGCCAGCAGTTCGCGGGGATTCAACACTGAAGCTTTCTTT.

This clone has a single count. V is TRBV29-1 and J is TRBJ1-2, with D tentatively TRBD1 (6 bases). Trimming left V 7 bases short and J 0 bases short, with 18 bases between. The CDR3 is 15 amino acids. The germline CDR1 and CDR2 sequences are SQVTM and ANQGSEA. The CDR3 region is CSAVLLGGSNYGYTF. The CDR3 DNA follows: TGCAGCGCCGTCCTCCTTGGGGGCTCTAACTATGGCTACACCTTC.

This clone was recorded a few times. This chain's CDR3 is CASSVEIEGNTEAFF. The CDR3 region has the DNA TGTGCCAGCAGCGTAGAGATTGAGGGTAACACTGAAGCTTTCTTT. The V gene is TRBV9, the J gene TRBJ1-1; the D is unclear. The CDR3 loop spans 15 amino acids. Germline-derived CDR1 and CDR2 are SGDLS and YYNGEE. Trimming pared 0 bases from V and 2 bases from J, leaving 11 bases between.

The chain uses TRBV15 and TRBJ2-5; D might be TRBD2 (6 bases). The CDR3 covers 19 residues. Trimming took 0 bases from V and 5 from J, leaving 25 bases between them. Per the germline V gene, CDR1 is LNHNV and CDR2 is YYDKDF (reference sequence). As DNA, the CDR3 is TGTGCCACCAGCAGAGAACTCCGGACTATGAGGAGGGGTTATGAGACCCAGTACTTC. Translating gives CATSRELRTMRRGYETQYF.

Here the CDR3 reads CAIRGLADSYEQYF. Here the CDR3 DNA reads TGTGCCATCAGGGGACTAGCGGATTCCTACGAGCAGTACTTC. The J gene is TRBJ2-7, the V gene TRBV10-3; 11 bases are a match to TRBD2. The CDR3 contains 14 residues. Trimming cost V 6 bases and J 1 base; bases outside gene matches: 2. Germline values: CDR1 ENHRY, CDR2 SYGVKD.

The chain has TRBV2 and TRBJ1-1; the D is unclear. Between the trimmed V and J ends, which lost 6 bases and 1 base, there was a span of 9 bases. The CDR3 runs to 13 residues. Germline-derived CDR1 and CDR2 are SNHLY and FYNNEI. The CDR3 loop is CASSRWRNTEAFF. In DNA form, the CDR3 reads TGTGCCAGCAGCCGGTGGAGGAACACTGAAGCTTTCTTT.

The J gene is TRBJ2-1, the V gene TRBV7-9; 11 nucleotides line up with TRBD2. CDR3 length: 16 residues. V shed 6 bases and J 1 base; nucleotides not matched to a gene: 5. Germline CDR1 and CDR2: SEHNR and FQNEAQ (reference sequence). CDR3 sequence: CASSPRLAGSYNEQFF. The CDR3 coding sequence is TGTGCCAGCAGTCCCAGACTAGCGGGGTCCTACAATGAGCAGTTCTTC.

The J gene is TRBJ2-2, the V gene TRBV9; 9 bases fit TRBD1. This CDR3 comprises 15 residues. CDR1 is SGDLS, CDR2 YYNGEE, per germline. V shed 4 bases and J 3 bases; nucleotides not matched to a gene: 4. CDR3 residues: CASSTQGAYTGELFF. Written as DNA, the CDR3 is TGTGCCAGCAGCACACAGGGGGCGTACACCGGGGAGCTGTTTTTT.